This TCR beta chain was documented in a study of cytomegalovirus exposure and HLA in healthy donors. With 60 Vbeta and 13 Jbeta primers, the PCR was carried out. Data came from immunoSEQ multiplex PCR; TCRdb stores just in-frame clones and leaves some out. The repertoire holds roughly 220,000 clones, with roughly 84% as singletons. Remarks on this clone: Its matching antigen is unknown.

Whole-study results and caveats: Later genetic work tied a missense DCLRE1C variant to beta-chain V and J trimming. Whilst most TCR sequences proved rare, a subset of public TCRs occurred across many donors.

Germline V gives CDR1 LNHDA, CDR2 SQIVND (reference sequence). This CDR3 is built from 14 residues. Trimming cost V 3 bases and J 6 bases; bases outside gene matches: 3. The rearrangement joins TRBV19 to TRBJ2-2, with 8 bases lining up with TRBD1. The sequence was collected from a man in his fifties in good health and CMV-seronegative. Material for sequencing was PBMCs. The DNA of the CDR3 is TGTGCCAGTAGTATCCAGGGGGCGCCCGGGGAGCTGTTTTTT. The encoded protein is CASSIQGAPGELFF.